The 17 T cell receptor beta chains below were found in one sample sequenced in a study of shared clonotypes between healthy human individuals. TCRdb keeps only in-frame clones here, not all; method: immunoSEQ multiplex PCR. Of a few million clones detected, around 94% appear once; the ten largest clones hold about 0.13%. Sequencing used naive CD4+ T cells sorted from blood. The subset denotes: CD45RA+ positively selected. All receptors come from a young man in good health.

The V call is TRBV2, the J call TRBJ2-7; D is unclear. Between the trimmed V and J ends, which lost 4 bases and 0 bases, there was a span of 10 bases. Germline CDR1 and CDR2: SNHLY and FYNNEI. The CDR3 loop spans 14 amino acids. The CDR3 bases are TGTGCCAGCAGTGTTGGGCAGTTCTCCTACGAGCAGTACTTC. Protein: CASSVGQFSYEQYF. The whole variable domain, remainder taken from reference TRBV2 and TRBJ2-7, is EPEVTQTPSHQVTQMGQEVILRCVPISNHLYFYWYRQILGQKVEFLVSFYNNEISEKSEIFDDQFSVERPDGSNFTLKIRSTKLEDSAMYFCASSVGQFSYEQYFGPGTRLTVT.

This chain joins TRBV5-1 and TRBJ2-1; D remains unclear. V lost 1 base, J lost 8 bases, and 4 bases lay in between. The CDR3 contains 11 residues. Per the germline V gene, CDR1 is SGHRS and CDR2 is YFSETQ. CDR3 amino acids: CASSLYHEQFF. The CDR3 DNA is TGCGCCAGCAGCTTGTACCATGAGCAGTTCTTC.

This clone has a single count. The chain carries TRBV18 and TRBJ2-1, with a possible D match to TRBD1 (6 bases). Germline loops: CDR1 KGHSH, CDR2 LQKENI. V lost 4 bases and J lost 4, with 14 bases in between. The length of the CDR3 is 15 residues. The CDR3 DNA is TGTGCCAGCTCACAAACAGGGCTTGGGTACAATGAGCAGTTCTTC. It codes for CASSQTGLGYNEQFF.

The chain couples TRBV9 to TRBJ2-2; 8 bases are a match to TRBD2. This CDR3 region has 16 residues. Germline V gives CDR1 SGDLS, CDR2 YYNGEE. V was pared by 0 bases and J by 4 bases, with 5 bases of the junction left unmatched. The CDR3 sequence: CASSVVGGLGTGELFF. The CDR3 DNA reads TGTGCCAGCAGCGTAGTAGGGGGACTAGGCACCGGGGAGCTGTTTTTT.

This clone was counted a few times. This CDR3 is also generated by other DNA sequences in the sample. The chain has TRBV6-5 and TRBJ1-2; D might be TRBD1 (6 bases). The germline V gene has CDR1 MNHEY and CDR2 SVGAGI. The V gene lost 6 bases and the J gene lost 7 bases, with 15 bases spanning the gap. There are 13 residues in the CDR3. The CDR3 bases are TGTGCCAGCAGCTACACTACAGGGTCTGGCTACACCTTC. Residues: CASSYTTGSGYTF.

The gene calls are TRBV19 and TRBJ2-7; D gene uncertain. Trimming took 4 bases from V and 0 from J, leaving 10 bases between them. Germline V gene data show CDR1 as LNHDA and CDR2 as SQIVND (reference sequence). The CDR3 runs to 14 residues. Here the CDR3 DNA reads TGTGCCAGTAGTAGAAACGGCAACTCCTACGAGCAGTACTTC. Its translation is CASSRNGNSYEQYF.

The chain couples TRBV7-3 to TRBJ2-1, with D uncertain. CDR1 SGHTA and CDR2 FQGTGA come from the germline V gene. V lost 6 bases and J lost 5, with 11 bases in between. This CDR3 is built from 13 residues. CDR3 in amino acids: CASSGSAHNEQFF. Written as DNA, the CDR3 is TGTGCCAGCAGTGGTAGTGCCCACAATGAGCAGTTCTTC.

The rearrangement joins TRBV30 to TRBJ1-5; D is undetermined. CDR1 and CDR2 (germline): GTSNPN, SVGIG (reference sequence). V gave up 2 bases and J gave up 0 bases, with 14 bases separating them. This CDR3 has 16 residues. The CDR3 region has the DNA TGTGCCTGGAGTCCATCTTTAAGATTTAGCAATCAGCCCCAGCATTTT. Amino acid sequence: CAWSPSLRFSNQPQHF. The whole variable domain, remainder taken from reference TRBV30 and TRBJ1-5, is SQTIHQWPATLVQPVGSPLSLECTVEGTSNPNLYWYRQAAGRGLQLLFYSVGIGQISSEVPQNLSASRPQDRQFILSSKKLLLSDSGFYLCAWSPSLRFSNQPQHFGDGTRLSIL.

Written as DNA, the CDR3 is TGTGCCAGCAGCTTAGAACAGGGGAGCACTGAAGCTTTCTTT. Translation gives CASSLEQGSTEAFF. The chain links TRBV7-9 to TRBJ1-1; 7 bases are shared with TRBD1. Trimming took 1 base from V and 4 from J; bases not matched to a gene: 3. This CDR3 region has 14 residues. CDR1 and CDR2 from the germline V gene are SEHNR and FQNEAQ (reference sequence).

The J gene is TRBJ2-3, the V gene TRBV4-1; D is unresolved. This CDR3 has 15 residues. Germline loops: CDR1 MGHRA, CDR2 YSYEKL. The V gene lost 4 bases and the J gene lost 2 bases, with 13 bases spanning the gap. The CDR3 sequence: CASSPYSGPTDTQYF. The CDR3 nucleotides read TGCGCCAGCAGCCCCTACTCAGGACCCACAGATACGCAGTATTTT.

This chain links TRBV5-1 with TRBJ2-2; 10 nucleotides agree with TRBD2. The J segment lost 1 base and the V segment lost 0 bases, leaving 9 bases of the junction unmatched. The CDR3 sequence is 19 residues long. Germline V gives CDR1 SGHRS, CDR2 YFSETQ. CDR3 amino acids: CASSLELAGRLGNTGELFF. DNA for the CDR3: TGCGCCAGCAGCTTGGAACTAGCGGGAAGGTTGGGGAACACCGGGGAGCTGTTTTTT.

The chain has TRBV30 and TRBJ1-1; the match to TRBD1 covers 9 bases. This CDR3 is 13 amino acids long. V shed 3 bases and J 6 bases; nucleotides not matched to a gene: 5. Germline lookup yields CDR1 GTSNPN and CDR2 SVGIG (reference sequence). DNA for the CDR3: TGTGCCTGGAGGGGACAGGGTTTAGCTGAAGCTTTCTTT. This codes for CAWRGQGLAEAFF.

Here the CDR3 reads CASSVATRWEGAYGYTF. The CDR3 bases are TGTGCCAGCAGCGTAGCTACCAGGTGGGAGGGGGCCTATGGCTACACCTTC. The chain employs TRBV9 and TRBJ1-2, with 7 positions matching TRBD1. The CDR3 extends over 17 amino acids. The V gene's germline CDR1 is SGDLS and CDR2 YYNGEE. J was trimmed by 4 bases and V by 0 bases; bases with no gene match: 12.

The chain carries TRBV5-1 and TRBJ2-1; 10 nucleotides match TRBD2. The V segment lost 5 bases and the J segment 4 bases; nucleotides outside the gene matches: 6. The CDR3 length is 15 residues. The V gene's germline CDR1 is SGHRS and CDR2 YFSETQ. The CDR3 reads CASRPTSGVYNEQFF. CDR3 nucleotides: TGCGCCAGCAGACCTACTAGCGGGGTATACAATGAGCAGTTCTTC.

The chain joins TRBV28 to TRBJ2-7; unclear D gene. CDR1 is MDHEN, CDR2 SYDVKM, per germline. This CDR3 has 13 residues. Trimming removed 4 bases from V and 3 bases from J, with 10 bases in between. CDR3 amino acids: CASSWASGYEQYF. The DNA of the CDR3 is TGTGCCAGCAGTTGGGCGTCAGGCTACGAGCAGTACTTC.

The chain combines TRBV7-9 with TRBJ2-1, with D possibly TRBD2 on 5 matching bases. The CDR3 sequence is 19 residues long. V was clipped by 5 bases and J by 5 bases, with 28 bases between them. CDR1 SEHNR and CDR2 FQNEAQ come from the germline V gene (reference sequence). CDR3: CASSPRVGSPKRTHNEQFF. The CDR3 DNA sequence: TGTGCCAGCAGCCCTCGGGTGGGGAGCCCCAAGCGCACGCACAATGAGCAGTTCTTC.

Concerning this clone: Other DNA sequences in this sample translate to the same CDR3. The chain links TRBV6-5 to TRBJ2-6, with D perhaps assigned TRBD1 or TRBD2 (5 bases each). The CDR3 consists of 14 residues. Deletions cut 7 bases from V and 1 base from J, with 8 bases between. Looked up from germline, CDR1 is MNHEY and CDR2 is SVGAGI. Here the CDR3 DNA reads TGTGCCAGCACGAGGGGTTCTGGGGCCAACGTCCTGACTTTC. Its translation is CASTRGSGANVLTF.